These T cell receptor beta chains were read from a single sample in a study of blood T cell repertoires in COVID-19. Generated by immunoSEQ multiplex PCR, the TCRdb table keeps only in-frame clones and is missing some. The sample contains over 10,000 clones, around 90% of which appear only once. The sample was peripheral blood. Receptors originate from a human donor in a cohort sampled during active COVID-19. Each CDR3 is given with its conserved first and last residue. The D gene is left open where the match is weak. Rows give clone size only sometimes, using once, few, many, or a class for an expanded clone.

TRBV30,.,.,TRBJ2-7,CAWGNNEQYF,TGTGCCTGGGGGAACAACGAGCAGTACTTC
TRBV2,.,.,TRBJ1-5,CASSEQYQPQHF,TGTGCCAGCAGTGAACAGTATCAGCCCCAGCATTTT
TRBV6-2/TRBV6-3,TRBD1,.,TRBJ1-5,CASSYTAGQGVDNQPQHF,TGTGCCAGCAGTTATACCGCGGGACAGGGGGTGGACAATCAGCCCCAGCATTTT
TRBV28,.,.,TRBJ1-4,CASRDGEKLFF,TGTGCCAGCCGGGATGGTGAAAAACTGTTTTTT
TRBV10-1,TRBD1,.,TRBJ1-2,CAITKGTALTANYGYTF,TGCGCCATTACAAAGGGGACAGCCCTTACCGCTAACTATGGCTACACCTTC
TRBV7-9,.,few,TRBJ2-5,CASSPASAYQETQYF,TGTGCCAGCAGCCCTGCTAGCGCCTACCAAGAGACCCAGTACTTC
TRBV11-1,TRBD2,.,TRBJ2-7,CASSFFQRGGEQYF,TGTGCCAGCAGCTTCTTCCAGCGGGGGGGCGAGCAGTACTTC
TRBV3-1/TRBV3-2,.,.,TRBJ2-3,CASSQAGTSTDTQYF,TGTGCCAGCAGCCAAGCGGGTACTAGCACAGATACGCAGTATTTT
TRBV11-2,TRBD2,.,TRBJ2-7,CASIHRGGNYPAYEQYF,TGTGCCAGCATCCATCGGGGGGGGAATTACCCTGCCTACGAGCAGTACTTC
TRBV29-1,TRBD1,.,TRBJ2-3,CSVDMTGGADTQYF,TGCAGCGTTGACATGACAGGGGGTGCAGATACGCAGTATTTT
TRBV7-3,TRBD2,.,TRBJ2-3,CASSAGDLRTDTQYF,TGTGCCAGCTCCGCGGGAGATCTCCGCACAGATACGCAGTATTTT
TRBV9,.,.,TRBJ2-5,CASSVGGSWAVQETQYF,TGTGCCAGCAGCGTTGGAGGGAGTTGGGCGGTCCAAGAGACCCAGTACTTC
TRBV28,.,.,TRBJ1-1,CAILPNPGMGAFF,TGTGCCATTCTCCCGAACCCAGGGATGGGCGCTTTCTTT
TRBV10-2,.,.,TRBJ2-5,CASSGTNEKYQETQYF,TGCGCCAGCAGTGGGACAAACGAAAAGTACCAAGAGACCCAGTACTTC
TRBV21-1,.,.,TRBJ1-1,CASSSPGQMNTEAFF,TGTGCCAGCAGCAGCCCCGGACAGATGAACACTGAAGCTTTCTTT
TRBV6-5,.,.,TRBJ1-6,CASSYGLIESGSPLHF,TGTGCCAGCAGTTACGGGCTAATCGAATCCGGTTCACCCCTCCACTTT
TRBV5-1,.,once,TRBJ2-7,CASSLDGQAGGEQYF,TGCGCCAGCAGCTTGGACGGACAGGCGGGGGGCGAGCAGTACTTC
TRBV7-2,.,.,TRBJ2-2,CASSRNGGLNTGELFF,TGTGCCAGCAGCCGCAATGGGGGCCTGAACACCGGGGAGCTGTTTTTT
TRBV14,.,once,TRBJ1-4,CASSQVQGGKLFF,TGTGCCAGCAGCCAAGTACAGGGCGGAAAACTGTTTTTT
TRBV5-1,TRBD1,.,TRBJ2-5,CASSQQTNTGEETQYF,TGCGCCAGCAGCCAACAGACCAACACAGGGGAAGAGACCCAGTACTTC
TRBV5-1,.,once,TRBJ2-1,CASSSADSTINEQFF,TGCGCCAGCAGCTCCGCCGACAGCACTATTAATGAGCAGTTCTTC
TRBV14,.,.,TRBJ2-1,CASSQDELFEQFF,TGTGCCAGCAGCCAAGATGAGTTGTTTGAGCAGTTCTTC
TRBV5-1,.,.,TRBJ1-5,CASSLGPTGEGQPQHF,TGCGCCAGCAGCTTGGGGCCGACGGGGGAGGGTCAGCCCCAGCATTTT
TRBV18,TRBD1,.,TRBJ2-5,CASSGQGARETQYF,TGTGCCAGCTCAGGACAGGGGGCGCGGGAGACCCAGTACTTC
TRBV9,.,.,TRBJ2-2,CASSVRRDRENTGELFF,TGTGCCAGCAGCGTACGGCGGGACCGGGAGAACACCGGGGAGCTGTTTTTT
TRBV4-3,.,.,TRBJ1-3,CASKTVSGNTIYF,TGCGCCAGCAAAACGGTATCTGGAAACACCATATATTTT
TRBV18,TRBD1,.,TRBJ1-1,CASSPPGQTNTEAFF,TGTGCCAGCTCACCCCCGGGACAGACGAACACTGAAGCTTTCTTT
TRBV29-1,.,.,TRBJ1-2,CSVEAWQGVPYGYTF,TGCAGCGTTGAAGCGTGGCAGGGTGTCCCCTATGGCTACACCTTC
TRBV5-1,TRBD1,few,TRBJ2-5,CASSFADRRETQYF,TGCGCCAGCAGCTTTGCGGACAGGAGGGAGACCCAGTACTTC
TRBV5-4,.,.,TRBJ2-7,CASSGGTDYYEQYF,TGTGCCAGCAGCGGCGGGACAGATTACTACGAGCAGTACTTC
TRBV4-1,.,.,TRBJ1-2,CASSLGGGVDVGYTF,TGCGCCAGCAGCCTCGGTGGGGGGGTGGATGTTGGCTACACCTTC
TRBV7-2,TRBD2,.,TRBJ2-3,CASSLNGGGAVDTQYF,TGTGCCAGCAGCCTCAACGGCGGGGGGGCGGTAGATACGCAGTATTTT
TRBV28,.,once,TRBJ1-2,CASSFTGGNGYTF,TGTGCCAGCAGTTTTACGGGGGGCAATGGCTACACCTTC
TRBV15,.,.,TRBJ1-4,CAVAPRTNEKLFF,TGTGCCGTCGCCCCACGGACTAATGAAAAACTGTTTTTT
TRBV6-5,.,.,TRBJ2-5,CASSYRRGETQYF,TGTGCCAGCAGTTACAGAAGAGGAGAGACCCAGTACTTC
TRBV29-1,TRBD1,.,TRBJ2-3,CSVGPRQGTDTQYF,TGCAGCGTTGGCCCTCGACAGGGTACAGATACGCAGTATTTT
TRBV5-4,.,.,TRBJ2-3,CASSSGTDTQYF,TGTGCCAGCAGTTCGGGGACAGATACGCAGTATTTT
TRBV28,TRBD2,.,TRBJ2-3,CASSLWTSGTDTQYF,TGTGCCAGCAGTTTATGGACTAGCGGCACAGATACGCAGTATTTT
TRBV6-5,TRBD2,.,TRBJ2-7,CASSRGEAGEQYF,TGTGCCAGCAGCCGGGGGGAGGCCGGAGAGCAGTACTTC
TRBV21-1,.,.,TRBJ2-3,CASSKWAVARCTDTQYF,TGTGCCAGCAGCAAATGGGCTGTGGCCCGGTGCACAGATACGCAGTATTTT
TRBV11-2,TRBD2,.,TRBJ2-3,CASSLRLAGVLDTQYF,TGTGCCAGCAGCCTTCGACTAGCGGGAGTGCTAGATACGCAGTATTTT